These 20 T cell receptor beta chains were sequenced from one sample in a study of CD8+ T cells in alopecia areata. As the sequencing template, cDNA was produced by extracting RNA and reverse transcribing it. The method was immunoSEQ multiplex PCR; TCRdb's version includes in-frame clones alone and lacks a portion of them. The table records about 140,000 clones, 75% to 85% of them present only once. The treatment: oral pan-JAK inhibitor, 5-10 mg twice daily. The sample in question was CD8+ T cells sorted from blood, obtained at week 4, from a patient treated with tofacitinib. The source is a human donor with alopecia areata.

V usage is TRBV7-8 and J usage is TRBJ2-7, with D perhaps TRBD2 (5 bases). The ends were cut back, 1 base at V and 0 bases at J, with 13 bases in the middle. This CDR3 has 16 residues. The germline CDR1 and CDR2 sequences are SGHVS and FQNEAQ. CDR3 residues: CASSLVGERFSYEQYF. DNA for the CDR3: TGTGCCAGCAGCTTAGTGGGTGAGCGGTTCTCCTACGAGCAGTACTTC. Looking up the rest from reference TRBV7-8 and TRBJ2-7 gives the full variable domain: GAGVSQSPRYKVAKRGQDVALRCDPISGHVSLFWYQQALGQGPEFLTYFQNEAQLDKSGLPSDRFFAERPEGSVSTLKIQRTQQEDSAVYLCASSLVGERFSYEQYFGPGTRLTVT.

This clone has only one observation. The gene calls are TRBV4-1 and TRBJ2-2, with 8 bases identical to TRBD1. The CDR3 is made up of 16 amino acids. J lost 0 bases, V lost 5 bases, and 5 bases had no gene match. In germline, CDR1 is MGHRA, CDR2 YSYEKL. The CDR3 is CASSAPQGANTGELFF. DNA for the CDR3: TGCGCCAGCAGCGCCCCACAGGGGGCGAACACCGGGGAGCTGTTTTTT.

The chain links TRBV6-5 to TRBJ2-1; 8 nucleotides match TRBD1. CDR3 size: 15 residues. Germline CDR1 and CDR2: MNHEY and SVGAGI. Losses at the gene ends were 5 bases for V and 1 base for J; bases not matched to a gene: 4. The CDR3 protein is CASSPGTGSYNEQFF. In DNA form, the CDR3 reads TGTGCCAGCAGTCCCGGGACAGGATCCTACAATGAGCAGTTCTTC.

This clone appeared a few times. The chain is built from TRBV5-4 and TRBJ2-2; D is unclear. V was pared by 0 bases and J by 4 bases, with 7 bases between. Germline V gene data show CDR1 as SGHNT and CDR2 as YYREEE (reference sequence). The CDR3 totals 14 residues. The CDR3 here is CASSLGVATGELFF. The CDR3 DNA sequence: TGTGCCAGCAGCTTGGGAGTGGCCACCGGGGAGCTGTTTTTT.

This clone came up a few times. This rearrangement joins TRBV7-8 to TRBJ1-6; 8 positions agree with TRBD1. V was clipped by 5 bases and J by 10 bases; unmatched bases: 7. CDR3 length equals 14 residues. The germline V gene has CDR1 SGHVS and CDR2 FQNEAQ. CDR3 coding DNA: TGTGCCAGCAGCCCTGACAGGGGTTACTCACCCCTCCACTTT. Translated, it gives CASSPDRGYSPLHF.

This sequence joins TRBV6-1 and TRBJ2-7, with D tentatively TRBD2 (6 bases). Germline V CDR1 and CDR2: MNHNS, SASEGT. V was pared by 1 base and J by 5 bases, with 12 bases between. The CDR3 consists of 14 residues. In DNA, the CDR3 is TGTGCCAGCAGTGAAGAACTAGCCCCGGACGAGCAGTACTTC. It yields the protein CASSEELAPDEQYF.

This chain connects TRBV9 to TRBJ1-2; D gene uncertain. Germline lookup yields CDR1 SGDLS and CDR2 YYNGEE. The CDR3 has 13 residues. V dropped 4 bases and J dropped 2 bases, with 9 bases sitting between them. This chain's CDR3 is CASSSAENYGYTF. DNA of the CDR3: TGTGCCAGCAGCTCCGCGGAGAACTATGGCTACACCTTC.

The chain uses TRBV29-1 and TRBJ2-2; no definite D call. The germline gives CDR1 SQVTM, CDR2 ANQGSEA. V was trimmed by 4 bases and J by 8 bases, leaving 8 bases between them. CDR3 size: 11 residues. The CDR3, as DNA: TGCAGCGTTGTATACCTTGGGGAGCTGTTTTTT. Its protein is CSVVYLGELFF.

This chain joins TRBV7-2 and TRBJ2-3; maybe TRBD1 (6 bases). V was cut by 0 bases and J by 0 bases, with 16 bases left in between. The CDR3 consists of 18 residues. Per the germline V gene, CDR1 is SGHTA and CDR2 is FQGNSA. CDR3 in amino acids: CASSLALRGTSSTDTQYF. The CDR3 nucleotides read TGTGCCAGCAGCTTAGCCCTAAGGGGGACCTCTAGCACAGATACGCAGTATTTT.

This clone was recorded a few times. The chain joins TRBV7-9 to TRBJ2-6, with D unclear. Trimming took off 1 base at V and 4 bases at J, with 17 bases between the two ends. From germline, CDR1 is SEHNR and CDR2 FQNEAQ (reference sequence). The CDR3 covers 18 residues. Written as DNA, the CDR3 is TGTGCCAGCAGCTTAGACTTCCTTAGTGCCTCCGGGGCCAACGTCCTGACTTTC. As protein: CASSLDFLSASGANVLTF.

This sequence joins TRBV5-6 and TRBJ2-7; 7 bases map to TRBD1. Germline CDR1 SGHDT, CDR2 YYEEEE. The CDR3 spans 14 residues. V was pared by 4 bases and J by 4 bases, with 8 bases of the junction left unmatched. DNA of the CDR3: TGTGCCAGCAGCGGAGACAGGGCAGGTTACGAGCAGTACTTC. Translating gives CASSGDRAGYEQYF.

The table lists this clone with a few counts. The CDR3, as DNA: TGTGCCAGCAGCCCCCGGGAAGCGGGGGCCTCCTACGAGCAGTACTTC. Residues: CASSPREAGASYEQYF. The chain is built from TRBV7-6 and TRBJ2-7; TRBD2 matches at 8 bases. Germline CDR1 is SGHVS and CDR2 is FNYEAQ. This CDR3 has 16 amino acids. V dropped 5 bases and J dropped 0; count of bases not matched to a gene: 9.

The gene calls are TRBV5-1 and TRBJ2-3, with D unclear. The germline gives CDR1 SGHRS, CDR2 YFSETQ. The V end was cut by 4 bases, the J end by 0 bases, with 9 bases between. This CDR3 is 14 amino acids long. The CDR3 sequence: CASSALGSTDTQYF. The DNA for the CDR3 is TGCGCCAGCAGCGCCCTGGGGAGCACAGATACGCAGTATTTT.

This chain connects TRBV29-1 to TRBJ2-5; 10 bases fit TRBD1. There are 13 residues in the CDR3. After removal of 4 bases from V and 5 bases from J, the junction contained 4 bases not matched to a gene. CDR1 and CDR2 from the germline V gene are SQVTM and ANQGSEA. The CDR3 nucleotides read TGCAGCGTTGTCGACAGGGGGCACGAGACCCAGTACTTC. Its protein product is CSVVDRGHETQYF.

The chain's CDR3 is CSVEARGGSYEQYF. The CDR3 DNA reads as TGCAGCGTTGAAGCCCGCGGGGGTAGCTACGAGCAGTACTTC. This rearrangement joins TRBV29-1 to TRBJ2-7, with 7 bases that match TRBD2. Germline CDR1 SQVTM, CDR2 ANQGSEA. The CDR3 sequence is 14 residues long. V gave up 1 base and J gave up 3 bases; unmatched junction bases: 6.

The gene calls are TRBV7-9 and TRBJ2-5; D might be TRBD1 (6 bases). Deletions cut 5 bases from V and 1 base from J, with 17 bases between. CDR1 is SEHNR, CDR2 FQNEAQ, per germline (reference sequence). The CDR3 runs to 16 residues. The DNA of the CDR3 is TGTGCCAGCAGCGAGGTTCGGACAGTCAGCCAAGAGACCCAGTACTTC. Protein: CASSEVRTVSQETQYF. Filled out from reference TRBV7-9 and TRBJ2-5, the complete variable domain reads DTGVSQNPRHKITKRGQNVTFRCDPISEHNRLYWYRQTLGQGPEFLTYFQNEAQLEKSRLLSDRFSAERPKGSFSTLEIQRTEQGDSAMYLCASSEVRTVSQETQYFGPGTRLLVL.

This rearrangement joins TRBV6-6 to TRBJ2-7, with 10 bases lining up with TRBD2. The germline gives CDR1 MNHNY, CDR2 SVGAGI (reference sequence). Trimming cost V 0 bases and J 5 bases; bases outside gene matches: 4. CDR3 length: 15 amino acids. CDR3 amino acids: CASSYSSGGANEQYF. DNA of the CDR3: TGTGCCAGCAGTTACTCCAGCGGGGGGGCAAACGAGCAGTACTTC.

This rearrangement joins TRBV15 to TRBJ1-4; TRBD1 aligns across 10 bases. The CDR3 sequence is 15 residues long. From germline, CDR1 is LNHNV and CDR2 YYDKDF (reference sequence). V trimming: 2 bases; J trimming: 5 bases; junction bases outside the gene matches: 2. The chain's CDR3 is CATSRKDRGNEKLFF. The CDR3 nucleotides read TGTGCCACCAGCAGAAAGGACAGGGGGAATGAAAAACTGTTTTTT.

The chain links TRBV29-1 to TRBJ2-2; 8 nucleotides match TRBD2. The CDR3 has 14 amino acids. V lost 7 bases, J lost 3 bases, and 7 bases stayed unmatched. Germline-derived CDR1 and CDR2 are SQVTM and ANQGSEA. CDR3 in amino acids: CSATSGGHTGELFF. CDR3 sequence (DNA): TGCAGCGCAACCTCGGGGGGGCACACCGGGGAGCTGTTTTTT.

This chain uses TRBV25-1 with TRBJ2-7; the D gene is possibly TRBD2 (6 bases). Trimming pared 5 bases from V and 7 bases from J, leaving 9 bases between. The CDR3 has 11 residues. Per the germline V gene, CDR1 is MGHDK and CDR2 is SYGVNS. The CDR3 DNA is TGTGCCAGCAGTCAAGGGAGGGAGCAGTACTTC. Translating gives CASSQGREQYF.